A selection of T cell receptor beta chains follows, all from one sample in a study of cytomegalovirus exposure and HLA in healthy donors. The assay was immunoSEQ multiplex PCR, and TCRdb's table has in-frame clones only and misses some. The data hold a few hundred thousand clones, with 65% to 80% observed a single time. What was sequenced was PBMCs. These receptors were taken from a man aged 35-49 years in good health and CMV-seronegative. CDR3s include the opening cysteine and the closing phenylalanine or tryptophan. Each record gives: CDR3 DNA, CDR3 protein, clone size, J gene, D gene, V gene. A D gene is named only where the DNA matches it firmly. For some rows the clone size is stated as once, few or many, or as a class when expanded; others skip it.

TGTGCCAGCAGCTTAGCAGGAGGATACGGCTACACCTTC	CASSLAGGYGYTF	-	TRBJ1-2	-	TRBV7-9
TGTGCCAGCAGTTTCACAGGGGTATACGAGCAGTACTTC	CASSFTGVYEQYF	-	TRBJ2-7	TRBD1	TRBV28
TGTGCCAGCAGCTTGGGGACGGCCGGGGGGGATGGCTACACCTTC	CASSLGTAGGDGYTF	-	TRBJ1-2	-	TRBV5-6
TGCGCCAGCAGCCGACGTAGCGGGAGCCCCGGGACCGGGGAGCTGTTTTTT	CASSRRSGSPGTGELFF	-	TRBJ2-2	TRBD2	TRBV5-1
TGTGCCAGCAGTGCGGGCAACTATGGCTACACCTTC	CASSAGNYGYTF	many	TRBJ1-2	-	TRBV6-6
TGTGCCAGCAGCGCCCGGGGACTCACCAACACCGGGGAGCTGTTTTTT	CASSARGLTNTGELFF	-	TRBJ2-2	-	TRBV13
TGTGCCAGCAGCTTAGGAACAGGGGTCGGGGAGCTGTTTTTT	CASSLGTGVGELFF	-	TRBJ2-2	TRBD1	TRBV11-3
TGTGCCAGCAGTGAAAAATTTAGTAGCGGGGAGCTGTTTTTT	CASSEKFSSGELFF	-	TRBJ2-2	-	TRBV2
TGTGCCAGCAGCTTCTTCCAGTACAATGAGCAGTTCTTC	CASSFFQYNEQFF	-	TRBJ2-1	-	TRBV11-2
TGTGCCAGTGGGGGGGTCGAGGGGGCCCAGTACTTC	CASGGVEGAQYF	-	TRBJ2-5	-	TRBV28
TGCGCCAGCAGCCAACATTACAGGGAACGGTACGAGCAGTACTTC	CASSQHYRERYEQYF	-	TRBJ2-7	-	TRBV4-3
TGTGCCAGCAGTCTGACCCGGACAGCTCAGAACACTGAAGCTTTCTTT	CASSLTRTAQNTEAFF	-	TRBJ1-1	-	TRBV2
TGTGCCAGCACCTTGACTAGCGGGAGCTTGGATGAGCAGTTCTTC	CASTLTSGSLDEQFF	-	TRBJ2-1	TRBD2	TRBV5-4
TGCGCCAGCAGTGAGTCCAAGCAGGGGCGCACAGATACGCAGTATTTT	CASSESKQGRTDTQYF	few	TRBJ2-3	-	TRBV10-1
TGTGCCAGCAGCTTACTGGGGCTGAACACCGGGGAGCTGTTTTTT	CASSLLGLNTGELFF	-	TRBJ2-2	-	TRBV13
TGTGCCAGCAGCTTAGGGGCAGGAAACAACTATGGCTACACCTTC	CASSLGAGNNYGYTF	-	TRBJ1-2	-	TRBV13
TGTGCCAGCAGCCACGACAACTACGAGCAGTACTTC	CASSHDNYEQYF	-	TRBJ2-7	-	TRBV7-9
TGTGCCAGCAGTCCTCACTCGAACTATGGCTACACCTTC	CASSPHSNYGYTF	-	TRBJ1-2	-	TRBV6-5
TGTGCCACCAGCAGAGTGGCGGGAGACCCAAGCTCCTACAATGAGCAGTTCTTC	CATSRVAGDPSSYNEQFF	-	TRBJ2-1	TRBD2	TRBV15
TGTGCCAGCAGTTTCGGACAGACCTACAGAAACATTCAGTACTTC	CASSFGQTYRNIQYF	-	TRBJ2-4	-	TRBV27